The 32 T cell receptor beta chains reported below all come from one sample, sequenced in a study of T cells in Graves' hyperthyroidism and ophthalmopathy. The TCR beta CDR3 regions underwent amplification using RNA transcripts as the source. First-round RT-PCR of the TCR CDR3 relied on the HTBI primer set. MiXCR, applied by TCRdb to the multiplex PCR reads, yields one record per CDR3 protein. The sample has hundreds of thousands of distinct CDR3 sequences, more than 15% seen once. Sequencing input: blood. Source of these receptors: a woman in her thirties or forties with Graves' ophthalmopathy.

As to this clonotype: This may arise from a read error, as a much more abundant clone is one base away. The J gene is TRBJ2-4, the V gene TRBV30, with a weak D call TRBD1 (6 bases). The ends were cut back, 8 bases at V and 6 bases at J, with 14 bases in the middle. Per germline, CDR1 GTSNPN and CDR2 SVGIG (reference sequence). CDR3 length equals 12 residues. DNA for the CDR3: TGTGCCCGGAACCCACAGGGAAACATTCAGTACTTC. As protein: CARNPQGNIQYF.

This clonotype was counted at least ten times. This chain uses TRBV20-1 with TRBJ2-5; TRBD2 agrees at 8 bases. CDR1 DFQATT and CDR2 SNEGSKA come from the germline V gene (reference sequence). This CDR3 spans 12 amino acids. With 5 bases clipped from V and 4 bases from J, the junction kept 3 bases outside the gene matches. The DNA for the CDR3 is TGCAGTGCTCCCGCGGGGGGAGAGACCCAGTACTTC. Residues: CSAPAGGETQYF.

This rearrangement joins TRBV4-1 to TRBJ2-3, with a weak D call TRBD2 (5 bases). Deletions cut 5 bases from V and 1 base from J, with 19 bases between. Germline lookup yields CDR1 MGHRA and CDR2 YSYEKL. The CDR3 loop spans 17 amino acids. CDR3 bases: TGCGCCAGCAGCACACGGACTCCACCCGCTGGCACAGATACGCAGTATTTT. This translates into CASSTRTPPAGTDTQYF.

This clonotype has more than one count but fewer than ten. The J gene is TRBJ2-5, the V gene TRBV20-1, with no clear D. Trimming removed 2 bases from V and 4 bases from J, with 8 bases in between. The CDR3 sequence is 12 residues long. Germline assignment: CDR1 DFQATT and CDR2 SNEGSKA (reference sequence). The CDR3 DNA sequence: TGCAGTGCTAGAAATGCGGCAGAGACCCAGTACTTC. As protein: CSARNAAETQYF.

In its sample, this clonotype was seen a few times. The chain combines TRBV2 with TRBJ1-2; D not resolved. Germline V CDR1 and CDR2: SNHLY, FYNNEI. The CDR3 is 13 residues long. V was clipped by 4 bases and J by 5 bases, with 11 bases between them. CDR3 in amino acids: CASSAGQTYGYTF. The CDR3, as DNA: TGTGCCAGCAGTGCTGGGCAGACTTATGGCTACACCTTC. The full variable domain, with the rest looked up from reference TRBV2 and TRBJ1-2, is EPEVTQTPSHQVTQMGQEVILRCVPISNHLYFYWYRQILGQKVEFLVSFYNNEISEKSEIFDDQFSVERPDGSNFTLKIRSTKLEDSAMYFCASSAGQTYGYTFGSGTRLTVV.

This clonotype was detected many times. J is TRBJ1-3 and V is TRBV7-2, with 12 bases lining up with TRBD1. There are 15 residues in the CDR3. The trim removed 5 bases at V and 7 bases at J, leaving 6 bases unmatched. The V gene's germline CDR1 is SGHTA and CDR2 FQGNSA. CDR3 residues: CASSPGGTGGNTIYF. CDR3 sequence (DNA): TGTGCCAGCAGCCCAGGGGGGACAGGGGGCAACACCATATATTTT. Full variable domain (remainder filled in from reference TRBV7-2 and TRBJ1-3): GAGVSQSPSNKVTEKGKDVELRCDPISGHTALYWYRQSLGQGLEFLIYFQGNSAPDKSGLPSDRFSAERTGGSVSTLTIQRTQQEDSAVYLCASSPGGTGGNTIYFGEGSWLTVV.

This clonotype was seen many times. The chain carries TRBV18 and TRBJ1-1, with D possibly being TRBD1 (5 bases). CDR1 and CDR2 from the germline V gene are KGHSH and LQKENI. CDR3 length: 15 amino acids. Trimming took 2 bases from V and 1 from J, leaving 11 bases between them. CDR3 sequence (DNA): TGTGCCAGCTCACCAAGTAGGGGCAGGAACACTGAAGCTTTCTTT. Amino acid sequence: CASSPSRGRNTEAFF.

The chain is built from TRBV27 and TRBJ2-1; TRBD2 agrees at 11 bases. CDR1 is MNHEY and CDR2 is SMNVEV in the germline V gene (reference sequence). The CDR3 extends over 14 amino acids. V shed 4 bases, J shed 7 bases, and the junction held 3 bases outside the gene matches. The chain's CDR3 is CASSSASGRNEQFF. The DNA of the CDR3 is TGTGCCAGCAGTTCTGCTAGCGGGAGGAATGAGCAGTTCTTC.

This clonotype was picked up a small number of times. The CDR3 sequence is CASIPGTGLYNEQFF. CDR3 nucleotides: TGTGCCAGCATCCCTGGGACTGGACTATACAATGAGCAGTTCTTC. The chain joins TRBV7-6 to TRBJ2-1, with D possibly TRBD2 on 6 matching bases. The germline CDR1 and CDR2 sequences are SGHVS and FNYEAQ. V lost 7 bases and J 4 bases, leaving 17 bases between the germline ends. The CDR3 has 15 residues.

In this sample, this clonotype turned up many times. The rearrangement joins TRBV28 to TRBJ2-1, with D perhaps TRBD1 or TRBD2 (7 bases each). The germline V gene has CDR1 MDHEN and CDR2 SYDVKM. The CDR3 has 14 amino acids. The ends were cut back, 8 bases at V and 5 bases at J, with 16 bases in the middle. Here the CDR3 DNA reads TGTGCCAGCCTCTCAGGGGGGGAAGACAATGAGCAGTTCTTC. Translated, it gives CASLSGGEDNEQFF. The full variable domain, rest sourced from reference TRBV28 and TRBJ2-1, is DVKVTQSSRYLVKRTGEKVFLECVQDMDHENMFWYRQDPGLGLRLIYFSYDVKMKEKGDIPEGYSVSREKKERFSLILESASTNQTSMYLCASLSGGEDNEQFFGPGTRLTVL.

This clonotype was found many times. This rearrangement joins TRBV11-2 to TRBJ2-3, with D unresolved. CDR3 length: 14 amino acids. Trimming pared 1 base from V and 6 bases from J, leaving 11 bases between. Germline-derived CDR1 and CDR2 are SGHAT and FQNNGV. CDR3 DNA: TGTGCCAGCAGCTTAGGCTCTTCTGGGGATACGCAGTATTTT. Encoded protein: CASSLGSSGDTQYF.

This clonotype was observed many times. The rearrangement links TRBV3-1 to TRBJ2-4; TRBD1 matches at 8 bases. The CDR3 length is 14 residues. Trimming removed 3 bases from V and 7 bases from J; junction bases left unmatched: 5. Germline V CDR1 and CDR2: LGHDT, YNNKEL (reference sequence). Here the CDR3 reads CASSHGDRFNIQYF. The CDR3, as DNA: TGTGCCAGCAGCCACGGGGACAGGTTTAACATTCAGTACTTC. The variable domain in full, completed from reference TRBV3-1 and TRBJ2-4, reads DTAVSQTPKYLVTQMGNDKSIKCEQNLGHDTMYWYKQDSKKFLKIMFSYNNKELIINETVPNRFSPKSPDKAHLNLHINSLELGDSAVYFCASSHGDRFNIQYFGAGTRLSVL.

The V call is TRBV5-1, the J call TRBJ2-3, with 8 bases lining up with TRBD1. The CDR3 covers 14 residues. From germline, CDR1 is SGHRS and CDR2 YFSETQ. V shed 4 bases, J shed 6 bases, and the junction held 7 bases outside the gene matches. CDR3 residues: CASSGGQGGDTQYF. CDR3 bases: TGCGCCAGCAGCGGAGGACAGGGTGGGGATACGCAGTATTTT.

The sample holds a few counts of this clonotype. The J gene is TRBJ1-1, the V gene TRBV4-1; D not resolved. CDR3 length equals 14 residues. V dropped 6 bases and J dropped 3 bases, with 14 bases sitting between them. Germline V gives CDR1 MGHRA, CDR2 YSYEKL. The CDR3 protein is CASRLGLVDTEAFF. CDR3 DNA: TGCGCCAGCAGGCTTGGGTTGGTTGACACTGAAGCTTTCTTT.

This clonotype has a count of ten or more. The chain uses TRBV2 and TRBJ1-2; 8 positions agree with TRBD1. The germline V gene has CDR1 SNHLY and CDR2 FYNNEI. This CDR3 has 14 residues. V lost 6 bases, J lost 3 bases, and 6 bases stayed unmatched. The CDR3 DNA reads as TGTGCCAGCAGCAGGACAGGGCAGGACTATGGCTACACCTTC. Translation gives CASSRTGQDYGYTF.

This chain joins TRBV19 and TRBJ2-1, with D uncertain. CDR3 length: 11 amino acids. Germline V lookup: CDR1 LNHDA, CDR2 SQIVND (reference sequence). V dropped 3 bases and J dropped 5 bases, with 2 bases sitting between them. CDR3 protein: CASSIHNEQFF. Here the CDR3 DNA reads TGTGCCAGTAGTATCCACAATGAGCAGTTCTTC.

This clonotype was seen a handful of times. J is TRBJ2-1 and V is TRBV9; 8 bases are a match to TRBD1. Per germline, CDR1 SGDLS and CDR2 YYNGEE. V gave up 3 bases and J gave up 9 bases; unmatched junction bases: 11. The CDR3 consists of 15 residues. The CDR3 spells CASSETGTGRLEQFF. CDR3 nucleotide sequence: TGTGCCAGCAGCGAGACCGGGACAGGCCGACTTGAGCAGTTCTTC.

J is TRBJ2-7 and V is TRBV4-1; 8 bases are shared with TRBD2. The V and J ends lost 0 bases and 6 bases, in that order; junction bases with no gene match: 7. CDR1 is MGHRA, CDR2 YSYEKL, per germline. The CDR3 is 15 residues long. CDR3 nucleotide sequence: TGCGCCAGCAGCCAAGACGGGAGGGGGAACCTCGAGCAGTACTTC. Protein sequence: CASSQDGRGNLEQYF.

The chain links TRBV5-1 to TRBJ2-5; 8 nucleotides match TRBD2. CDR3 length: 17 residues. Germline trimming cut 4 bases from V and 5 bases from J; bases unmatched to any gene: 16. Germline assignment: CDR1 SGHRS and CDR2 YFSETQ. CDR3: CASSGISFAGGLETQYF. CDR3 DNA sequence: TGCGCCAGCAGCGGGATCTCCTTTGCGGGGGGCTTGGAGACCCAGTACTTC.

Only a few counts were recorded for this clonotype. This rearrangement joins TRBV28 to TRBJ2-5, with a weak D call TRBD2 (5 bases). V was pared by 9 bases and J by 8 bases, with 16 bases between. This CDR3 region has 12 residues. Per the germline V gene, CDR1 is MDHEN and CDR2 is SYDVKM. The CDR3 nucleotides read TGTGCCAGTCGAGGGTCCTCGGAAACCCAGTACTTC. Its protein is CASRGSSETQYF.

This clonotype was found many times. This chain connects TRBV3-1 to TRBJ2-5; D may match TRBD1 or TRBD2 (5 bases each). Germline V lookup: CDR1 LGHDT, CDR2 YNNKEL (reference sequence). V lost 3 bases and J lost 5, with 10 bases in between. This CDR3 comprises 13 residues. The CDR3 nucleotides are TGTGCCAGCAGCCAGACGGGGCAGGAGACCCAGTACTTC. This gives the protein CASSQTGQETQYF.

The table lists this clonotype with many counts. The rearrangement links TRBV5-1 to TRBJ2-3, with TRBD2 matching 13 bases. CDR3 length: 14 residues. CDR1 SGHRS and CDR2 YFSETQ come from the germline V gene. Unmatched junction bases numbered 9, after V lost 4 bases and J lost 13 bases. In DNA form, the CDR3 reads TGCGCCAGCAGCGCGGGGACTAGCGGGACCCAGGAGTATTTT. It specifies CASSAGTSGTQEYF. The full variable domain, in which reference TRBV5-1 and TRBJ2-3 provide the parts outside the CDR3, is KAGVTQTPRYLIKTRGQQVTLSCSPISGHRSVSWYQQTPGQGLQFLFEYFSETQRNKGNFPGRFSGRQFSNSRSEMNVSTLELGDSALYLCASSAGTSGTQEYFGPGTRLTVL.

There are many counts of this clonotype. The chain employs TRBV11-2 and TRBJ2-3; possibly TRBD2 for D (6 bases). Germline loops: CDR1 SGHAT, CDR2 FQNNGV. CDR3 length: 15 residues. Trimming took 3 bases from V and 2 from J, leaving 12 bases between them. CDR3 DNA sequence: TGTGCCAGCAGCTTTCCGTCGGGACTCACAGATACGCAGTATTTT. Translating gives CASSFPSGLTDTQYF.

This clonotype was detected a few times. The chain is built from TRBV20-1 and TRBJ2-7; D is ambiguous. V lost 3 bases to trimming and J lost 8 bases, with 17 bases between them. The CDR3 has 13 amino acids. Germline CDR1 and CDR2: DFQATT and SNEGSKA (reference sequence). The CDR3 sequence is CSASSNSRQKQYF. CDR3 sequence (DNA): TGCAGTGCTAGTAGTAACAGCCGCCAGAAGCAGTACTTC.

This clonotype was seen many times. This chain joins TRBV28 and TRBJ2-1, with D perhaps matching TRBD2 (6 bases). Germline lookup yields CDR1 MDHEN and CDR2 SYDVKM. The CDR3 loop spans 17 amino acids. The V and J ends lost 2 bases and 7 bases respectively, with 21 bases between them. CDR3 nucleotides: TGTGCCAGCAGTTTAGTAACGGAGGGTAAGACGGGGAATGAGCAGTTCTTC. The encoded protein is CASSLVTEGKTGNEQFF.

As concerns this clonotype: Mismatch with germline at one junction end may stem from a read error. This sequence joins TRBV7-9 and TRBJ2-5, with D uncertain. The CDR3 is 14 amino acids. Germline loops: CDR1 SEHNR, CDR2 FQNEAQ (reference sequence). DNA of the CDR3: TGTGCCAACAGCTCCTACAGTGCCGCGGAGACCCAGTACTTC. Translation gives CANSSYSAAETQYF. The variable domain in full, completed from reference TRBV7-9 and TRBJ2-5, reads DTGVSQNPRHKITKRGQNVTFRCDPISEHNRLYWYRQTLGQGPEFLTYFQNEAQLEKSRLLSDRFSAERPKGSFSTLEIQRTEQGDSAMYLCANSSYSAAETQYFGPGTRLLVL.

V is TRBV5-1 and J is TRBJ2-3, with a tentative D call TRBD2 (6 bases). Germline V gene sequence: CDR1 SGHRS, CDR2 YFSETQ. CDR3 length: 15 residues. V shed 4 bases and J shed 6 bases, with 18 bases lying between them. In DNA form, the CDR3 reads TGCGCCAGCAGCCGGGGGTGGAGGTCTTCCGATACGCAGTATTTT. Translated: CASSRGWRSSDTQYF.

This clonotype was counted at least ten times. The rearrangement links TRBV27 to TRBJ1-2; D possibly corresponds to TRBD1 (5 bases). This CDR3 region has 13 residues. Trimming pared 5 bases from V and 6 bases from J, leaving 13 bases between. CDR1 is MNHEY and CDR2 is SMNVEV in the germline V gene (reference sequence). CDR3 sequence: CASSLQGFDGYTF. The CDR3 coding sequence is TGTGCCAGCAGTCTTCAGGGCTTCGATGGCTACACCTTC.

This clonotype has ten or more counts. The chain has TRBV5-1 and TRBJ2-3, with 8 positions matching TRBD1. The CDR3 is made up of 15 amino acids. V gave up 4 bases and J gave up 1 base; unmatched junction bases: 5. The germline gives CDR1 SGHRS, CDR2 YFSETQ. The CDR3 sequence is CASSVGQAGTDTQYF. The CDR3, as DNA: TGCGCCAGCAGCGTGGGACAGGCTGGCACAGATACGCAGTATTTT.

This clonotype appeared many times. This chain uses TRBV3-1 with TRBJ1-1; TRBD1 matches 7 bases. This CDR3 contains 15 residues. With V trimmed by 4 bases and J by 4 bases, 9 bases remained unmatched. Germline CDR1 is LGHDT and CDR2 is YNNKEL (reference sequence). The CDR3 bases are TGTGCCAGCAGCCCCCCGACAGGGTTAGGCACTGAAGCTTTCTTT. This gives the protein CASSPPTGLGTEAFF.

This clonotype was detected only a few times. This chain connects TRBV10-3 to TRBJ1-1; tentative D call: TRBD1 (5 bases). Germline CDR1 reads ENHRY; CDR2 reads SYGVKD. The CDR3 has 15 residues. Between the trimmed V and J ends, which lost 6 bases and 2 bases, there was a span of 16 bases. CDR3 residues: CAISHQGVPNTEAFF. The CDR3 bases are TGTGCCATCAGCCACCAAGGGGTGCCCAACACTGAAGCTTTCTTT.

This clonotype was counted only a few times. The CDR3 bases are TGTGCCAGCAGCGTAGCGCCAGGGATGGGACATCAAGAGACCCAGTACTTC. Its translation: CASSVAPGMGHQETQYF. The chain employs TRBV9 and TRBJ2-5, with a tentative D call TRBD1 (6 bases). Trimming removed 0 bases from V and 2 bases from J, with 17 bases in between. From germline, CDR1 is SGDLS and CDR2 YYNGEE. The CDR3 is made up of 17 amino acids. Based on the CDR3 plus reference TRBV9 and TRBJ2-5, the full variable domain is DSGVTQTPKHLITATGQRVTLRCSPRSGDLSVYWYQQSLDQGLQFLIQYYNGEERAKGNILERFSAQQFPDLHSELNLSSLELGDSALYFCASSVAPGMGHQETQYFGPGTRLLVL.